These 2 T cell receptor beta chains originate from one sample sequenced in a study of CD8 T cells in ankylosing spondylitis. MiXCR, run by TCRdb on the 5' RACE reads, gives a single entry per CDR3 protein. The repertoire holds some 140,000 distinct CDR3 sequences, with about 7% as singletons. The specimen sequenced was blood, either unsorted or a sorted T cell fraction (not recorded which). The origin of the receptors is a female donor with ankylosing spondylitis or in good health (not recorded which).

This clonotype was seen repeatedly, ten times or more. V usage is TRBV14 and J usage is TRBJ2-7; D remains ambiguous. Germline V CDR1 and CDR2: SGHDN, FVKESK. Trimming took off 4 bases at V and 3 bases at J, with 13 bases between the two ends. This CDR3 has 14 amino acids. The DNA for the CDR3 is TGTGCCAGCAGCCCGTTCCTTGGGGACTACGAGCAGTACTTC. Translation: CASSPFLGDYEQYF.

This clonotype was seen a handful of times. V and J are TRBV6-5 and TRBJ2-1; TRBD2 agrees at 9 bases. Germline V lookup: CDR1 MNHEY, CDR2 SVGAGI. V lost 5 bases to trimming and J lost 6 bases; unmatched junction nucleotides: 8. The CDR3 is 15 residues long. This CDR3 reads CASSLRGGGANEQFF. DNA for the CDR3: TGTGCCAGCAGTCTACGGGGCGGGGGGGCCAATGAGCAGTTCTTC.